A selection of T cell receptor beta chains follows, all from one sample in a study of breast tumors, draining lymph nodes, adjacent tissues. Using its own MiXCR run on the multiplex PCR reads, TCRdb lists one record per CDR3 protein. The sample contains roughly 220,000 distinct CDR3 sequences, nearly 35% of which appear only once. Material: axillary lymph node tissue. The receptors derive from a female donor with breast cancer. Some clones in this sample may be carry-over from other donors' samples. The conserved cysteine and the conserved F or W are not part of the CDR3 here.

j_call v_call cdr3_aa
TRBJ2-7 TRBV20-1 SVSGLSYGQY
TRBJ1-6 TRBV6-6 ASSYGQGGSPLH
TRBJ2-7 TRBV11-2 ASSLQAVMGNEQY
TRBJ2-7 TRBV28 ASRITGLAYEQY
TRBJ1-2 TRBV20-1 SARDEGQVRSYGYT
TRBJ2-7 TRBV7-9 ASSLATPGAYEQY
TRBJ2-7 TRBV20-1 SARDLLAGPYEQY
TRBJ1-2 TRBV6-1 ASNSNYGHT
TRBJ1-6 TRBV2 ASSARQRTGHYNSPLH
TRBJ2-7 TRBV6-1 ASSAGTFPNLEQY
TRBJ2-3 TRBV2 ASSPRTGGGTDTQY
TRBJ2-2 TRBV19 ASSINPRANRELF
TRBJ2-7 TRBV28 ASSFTGRSSYEQY
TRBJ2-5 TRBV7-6 ASSLARLAMTHAPKETQY
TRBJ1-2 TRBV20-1 SASDRGANYGYT
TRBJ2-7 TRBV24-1 ATSDTGTGGSSYEQY
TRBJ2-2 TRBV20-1 STRPVGGWTGELF
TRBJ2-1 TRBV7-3 ASSPRGGAVGEQF
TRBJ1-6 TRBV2 ASTWTRAAGSNSPLH
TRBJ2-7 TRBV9 ASSETGGEDEQY
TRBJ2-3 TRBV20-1 SARQGGSTDTQY
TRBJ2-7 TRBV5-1 ASSLPTGRSREGLSYEQY
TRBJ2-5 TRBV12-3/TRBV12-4 ASSFQGEETQY
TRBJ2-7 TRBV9 ASSPRLDSYEQY
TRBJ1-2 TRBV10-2 ASSGGNYGYT
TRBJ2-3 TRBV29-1 SVLPYGTGRTDTQY
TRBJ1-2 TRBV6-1 ASSVSGTGYGYT
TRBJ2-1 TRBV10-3 AISRTLLEDEQF
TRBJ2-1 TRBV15 ATSRRVDSYEQF
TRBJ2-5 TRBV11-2 ASSPLAGVETQY
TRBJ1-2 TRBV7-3 ASSLVGQGLNGYT
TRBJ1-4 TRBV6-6 ASSYGGEREKLF
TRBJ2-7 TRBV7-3 ASSLSGGGSYEQY
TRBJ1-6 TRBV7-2 ASSLVQNYNSPLH
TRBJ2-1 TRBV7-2 ASSSRTASGNEQF
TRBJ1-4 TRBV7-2 ASSFQGVQEKLF
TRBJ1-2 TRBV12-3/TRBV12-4 ASRQTTGSRMYGYT
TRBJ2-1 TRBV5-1 ASSSGQGAGDEQF
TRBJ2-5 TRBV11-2 ASSVDRDPSGTQY
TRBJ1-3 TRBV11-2 ASSLGRGGSGNTIY